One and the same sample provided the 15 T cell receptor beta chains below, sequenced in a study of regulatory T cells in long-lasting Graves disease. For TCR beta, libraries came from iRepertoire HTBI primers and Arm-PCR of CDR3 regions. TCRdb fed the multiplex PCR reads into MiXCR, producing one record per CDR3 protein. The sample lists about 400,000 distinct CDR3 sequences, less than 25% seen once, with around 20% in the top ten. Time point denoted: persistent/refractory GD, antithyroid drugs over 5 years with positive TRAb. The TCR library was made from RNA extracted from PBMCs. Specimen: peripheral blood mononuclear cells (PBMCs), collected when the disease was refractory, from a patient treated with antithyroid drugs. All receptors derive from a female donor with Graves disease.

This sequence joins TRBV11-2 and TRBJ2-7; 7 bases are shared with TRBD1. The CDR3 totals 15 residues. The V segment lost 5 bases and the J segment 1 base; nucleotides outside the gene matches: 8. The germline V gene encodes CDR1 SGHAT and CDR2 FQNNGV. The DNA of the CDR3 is TGTGCCAGCAGCGCACCGGGACAGCTATCCTACGAGCAGTACTTC. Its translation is CASSAPGQLSYEQYF.

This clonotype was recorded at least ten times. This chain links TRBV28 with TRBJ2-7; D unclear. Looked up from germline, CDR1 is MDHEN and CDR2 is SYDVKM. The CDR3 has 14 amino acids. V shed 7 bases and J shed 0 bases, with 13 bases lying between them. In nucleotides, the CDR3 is TGTGCCAGCAAGCTTAGTAAGAGCTCCTACGAGCAGTACTTC. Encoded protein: CASKLSKSSYEQYF.

The CDR3 reads CASSLAGTGEGKLFF. CDR3 bases: TGTGCCAGCAGCTTAGCGGGGACAGGGGAAGGAAAACTGTTTTTT. This chain uses TRBV7-9 with TRBJ1-4; 10 nucleotides line up with TRBD1. The CDR3 spans 15 residues. V was clipped by 0 bases and J by 10 bases; unmatched bases: 5. From germline, CDR1 is SEHNR and CDR2 FQNEAQ (reference sequence).

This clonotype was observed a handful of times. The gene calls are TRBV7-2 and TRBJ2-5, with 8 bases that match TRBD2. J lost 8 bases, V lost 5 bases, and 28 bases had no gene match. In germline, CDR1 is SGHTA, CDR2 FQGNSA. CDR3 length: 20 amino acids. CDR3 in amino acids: CASSHPPTFESSGPLKTQYF. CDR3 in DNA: TGTGCCAGCAGCCACCCCCCCACTTTTGAATCTAGCGGGCCTCTCAAAACCCAGTACTTC.

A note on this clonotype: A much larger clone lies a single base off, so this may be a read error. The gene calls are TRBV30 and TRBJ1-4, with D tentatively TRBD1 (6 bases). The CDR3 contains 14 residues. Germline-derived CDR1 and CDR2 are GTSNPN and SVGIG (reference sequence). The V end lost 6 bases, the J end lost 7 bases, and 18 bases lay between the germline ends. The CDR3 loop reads CACSGTTVPEKLFF. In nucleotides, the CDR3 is TGTGCCTGTTCGGGGACAACCGTGCCTGAAAAACTGTTTTTT.

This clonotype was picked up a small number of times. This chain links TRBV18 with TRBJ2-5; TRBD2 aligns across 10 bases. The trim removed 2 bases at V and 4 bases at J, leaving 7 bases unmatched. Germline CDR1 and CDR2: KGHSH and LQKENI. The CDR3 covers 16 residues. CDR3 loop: CASSPTKASGGETQYF. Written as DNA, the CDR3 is TGTGCCAGCTCACCAACCAAGGCTAGCGGGGGAGAGACCCAGTACTTC.

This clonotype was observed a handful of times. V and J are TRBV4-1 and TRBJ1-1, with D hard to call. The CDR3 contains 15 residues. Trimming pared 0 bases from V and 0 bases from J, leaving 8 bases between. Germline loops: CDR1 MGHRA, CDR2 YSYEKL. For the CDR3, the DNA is TGCGCCAGCAGCCAAGATCCAGACTTGAACACTGAAGCTTTCTTT. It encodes CASSQDPDLNTEAFF.

The CDR3 reads CSAPKRQQPYEQYF. CDR3 sequence (DNA): TGCAGTGCCCCCAAGAGGCAGCAACCCTACGAGCAGTACTTC. This sequence joins TRBV20-1 and TRBJ2-7, with D unresolved. V lost 6 bases and J 2 bases, leaving 17 bases between the germline ends. The CDR3 is 14 residues long. Per the germline V gene, CDR1 is DFQATT and CDR2 is SNEGSKA (reference sequence).

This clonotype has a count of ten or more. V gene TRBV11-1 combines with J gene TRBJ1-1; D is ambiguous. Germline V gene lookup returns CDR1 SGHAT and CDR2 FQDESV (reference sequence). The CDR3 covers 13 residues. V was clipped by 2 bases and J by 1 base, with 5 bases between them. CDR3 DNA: TGTGCCAGCAGCTTAAAGCAGAACACTGAAGCTTTCTTT. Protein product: CASSLKQNTEAFF.

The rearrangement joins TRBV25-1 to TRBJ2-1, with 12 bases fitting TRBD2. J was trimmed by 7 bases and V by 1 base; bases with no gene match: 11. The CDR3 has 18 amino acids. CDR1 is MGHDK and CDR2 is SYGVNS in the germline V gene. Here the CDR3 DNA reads TGTGCCAGCAGTGAATCAGGACTAGCGGGGAGCCTAGGGAATGAGCAGTTCTTC. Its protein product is CASSESGLAGSLGNEQFF.

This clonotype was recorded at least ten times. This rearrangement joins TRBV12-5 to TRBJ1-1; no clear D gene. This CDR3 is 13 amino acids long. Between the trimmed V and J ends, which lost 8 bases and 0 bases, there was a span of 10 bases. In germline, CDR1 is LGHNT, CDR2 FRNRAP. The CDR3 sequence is CASIRDLNTEAFF. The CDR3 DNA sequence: TGTGCTAGTATTCGCGACTTGAACACTGAAGCTTTCTTT.

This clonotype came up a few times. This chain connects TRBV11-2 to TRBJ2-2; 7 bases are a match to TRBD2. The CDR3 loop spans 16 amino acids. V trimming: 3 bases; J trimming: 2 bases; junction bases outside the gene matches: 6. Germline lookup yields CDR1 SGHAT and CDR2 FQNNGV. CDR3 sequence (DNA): TGTGCCAGCAGCTTTTCTAGCGGACCCAACACCGGGGAGCTGTTTTTT. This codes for CASSFSSGPNTGELFF.

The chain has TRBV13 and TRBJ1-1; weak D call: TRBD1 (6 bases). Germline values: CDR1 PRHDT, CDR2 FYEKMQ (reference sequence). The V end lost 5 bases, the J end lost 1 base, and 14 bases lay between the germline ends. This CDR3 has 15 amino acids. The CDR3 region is CASSPARGWNTEAFF. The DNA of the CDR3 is TGTGCCAGCAGCCCCGCGAGGGGGTGGAACACTGAAGCTTTCTTT.

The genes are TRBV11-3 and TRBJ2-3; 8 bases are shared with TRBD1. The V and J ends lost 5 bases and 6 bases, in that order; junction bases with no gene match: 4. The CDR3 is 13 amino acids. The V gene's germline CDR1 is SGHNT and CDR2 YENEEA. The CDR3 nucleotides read TGTGCCAGCAGCCCGGACAGGGTCGATACGCAGTATTTT. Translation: CASSPDRVDTQYF.

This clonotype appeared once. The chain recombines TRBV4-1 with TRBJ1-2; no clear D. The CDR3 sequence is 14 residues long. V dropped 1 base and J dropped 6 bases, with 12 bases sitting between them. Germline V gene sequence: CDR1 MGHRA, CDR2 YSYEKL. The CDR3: CASSQVASSDGYTF. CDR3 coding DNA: TGCGCCAGCAGCCAAGTCGCGTCCTCGGATGGCTACACCTTC.